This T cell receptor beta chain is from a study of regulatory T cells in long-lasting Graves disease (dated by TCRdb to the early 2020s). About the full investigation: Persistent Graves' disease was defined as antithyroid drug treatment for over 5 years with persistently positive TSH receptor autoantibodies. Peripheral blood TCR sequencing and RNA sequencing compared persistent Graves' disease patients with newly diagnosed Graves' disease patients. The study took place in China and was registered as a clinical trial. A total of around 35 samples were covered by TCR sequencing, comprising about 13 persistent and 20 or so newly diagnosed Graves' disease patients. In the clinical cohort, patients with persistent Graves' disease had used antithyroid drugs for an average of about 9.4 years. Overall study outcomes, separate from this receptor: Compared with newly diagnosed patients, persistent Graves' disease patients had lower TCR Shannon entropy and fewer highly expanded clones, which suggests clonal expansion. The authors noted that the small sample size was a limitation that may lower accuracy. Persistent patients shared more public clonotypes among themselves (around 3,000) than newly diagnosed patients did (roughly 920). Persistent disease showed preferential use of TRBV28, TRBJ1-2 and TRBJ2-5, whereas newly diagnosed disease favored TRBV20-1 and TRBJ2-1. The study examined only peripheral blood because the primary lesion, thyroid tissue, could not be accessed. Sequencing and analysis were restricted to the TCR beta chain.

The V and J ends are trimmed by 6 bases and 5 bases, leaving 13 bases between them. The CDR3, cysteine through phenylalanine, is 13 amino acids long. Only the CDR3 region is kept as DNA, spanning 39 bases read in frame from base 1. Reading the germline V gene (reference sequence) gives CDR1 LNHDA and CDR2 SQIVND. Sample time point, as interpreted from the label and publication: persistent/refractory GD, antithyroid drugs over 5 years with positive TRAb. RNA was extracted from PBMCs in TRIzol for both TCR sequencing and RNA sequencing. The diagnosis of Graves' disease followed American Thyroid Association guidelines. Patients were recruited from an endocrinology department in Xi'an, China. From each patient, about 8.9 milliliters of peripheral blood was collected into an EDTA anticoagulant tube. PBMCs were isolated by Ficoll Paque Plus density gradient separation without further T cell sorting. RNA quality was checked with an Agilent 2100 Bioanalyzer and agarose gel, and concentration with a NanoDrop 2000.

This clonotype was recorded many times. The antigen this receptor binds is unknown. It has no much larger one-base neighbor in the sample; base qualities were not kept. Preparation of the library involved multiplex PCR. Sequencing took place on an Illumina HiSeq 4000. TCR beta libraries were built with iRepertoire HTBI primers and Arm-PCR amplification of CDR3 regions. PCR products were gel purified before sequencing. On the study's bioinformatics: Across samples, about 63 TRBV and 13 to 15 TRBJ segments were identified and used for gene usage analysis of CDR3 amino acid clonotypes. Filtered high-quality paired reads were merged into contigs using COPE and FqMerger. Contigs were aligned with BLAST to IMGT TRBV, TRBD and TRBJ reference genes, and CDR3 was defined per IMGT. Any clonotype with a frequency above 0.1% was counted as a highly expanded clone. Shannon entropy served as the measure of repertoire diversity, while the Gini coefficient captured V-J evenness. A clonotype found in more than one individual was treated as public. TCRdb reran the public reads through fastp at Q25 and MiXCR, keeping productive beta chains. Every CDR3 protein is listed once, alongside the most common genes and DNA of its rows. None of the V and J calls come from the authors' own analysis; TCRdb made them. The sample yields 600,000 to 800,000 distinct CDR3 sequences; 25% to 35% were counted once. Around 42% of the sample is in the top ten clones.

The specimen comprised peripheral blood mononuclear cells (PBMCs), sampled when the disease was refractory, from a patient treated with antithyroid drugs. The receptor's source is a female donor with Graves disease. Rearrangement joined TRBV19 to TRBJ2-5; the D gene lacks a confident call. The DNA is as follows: TGTGCCAGTAGACAGACGCCTACGGAGACCCAGTACTTC. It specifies CASRQTPTETQYF.